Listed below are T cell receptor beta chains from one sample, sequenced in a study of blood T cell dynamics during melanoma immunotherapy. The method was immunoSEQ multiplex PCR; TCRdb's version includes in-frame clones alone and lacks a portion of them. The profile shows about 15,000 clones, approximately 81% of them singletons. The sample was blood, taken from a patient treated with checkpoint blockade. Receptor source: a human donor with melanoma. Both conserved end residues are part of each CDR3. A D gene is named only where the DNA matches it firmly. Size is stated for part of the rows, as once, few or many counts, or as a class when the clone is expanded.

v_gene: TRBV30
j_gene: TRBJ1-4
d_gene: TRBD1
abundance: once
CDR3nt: TGTGCCTGGAGGGAACTACAGGGGGCCTGGGAAAAACTGTTTTTT
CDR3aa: CAWRELQGAWEKLFF

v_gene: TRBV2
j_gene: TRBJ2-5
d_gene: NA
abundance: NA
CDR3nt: TGTGCCAGCAGTGAAAGACAGGTCCAAGAGACCCAGTACTTC
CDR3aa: CASSERQVQETQYF

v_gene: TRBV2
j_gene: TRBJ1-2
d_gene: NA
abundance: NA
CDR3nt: TGTGCCAGCAGTCTGTCCAACTATGGCTACACCTTC
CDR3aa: CASSLSNYGYTF

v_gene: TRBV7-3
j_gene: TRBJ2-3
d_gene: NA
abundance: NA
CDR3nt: TGTGCCAGCAGCGCGGGACCAGAAACAGATACGCAGTATTTT
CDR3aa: CASSAGPETDTQYF

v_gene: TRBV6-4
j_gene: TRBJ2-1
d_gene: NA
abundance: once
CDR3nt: TGTGCCAGCAGCCCTCTCGGAAGGACCAATGAGCAGTTCTTC
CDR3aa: CASSPLGRTNEQFF

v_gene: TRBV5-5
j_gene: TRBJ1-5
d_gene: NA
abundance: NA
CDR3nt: TGCGCCAGCAGCCAAGGGTACGAAGATAGCAATCAGCCCCAGCATTTT
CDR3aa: CASSQGYEDSNQPQHF

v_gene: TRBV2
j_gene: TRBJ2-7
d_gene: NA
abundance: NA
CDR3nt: TGTGCCAGCAGTACAGGTTCCTACGAGCAGTACTTC
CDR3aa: CASSTGSYEQYF

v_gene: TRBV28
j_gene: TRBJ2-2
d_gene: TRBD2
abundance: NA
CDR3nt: TGTGCCAGCATAACAGCGGGGTGGGACACCGGGGAGCTGTTTTTT
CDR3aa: CASITAGWDTGELFF

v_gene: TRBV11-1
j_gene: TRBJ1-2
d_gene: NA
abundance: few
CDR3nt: TGTGCCAGCAGCCCCGGGCCCGAGGGCTATGGCTACACCTTC
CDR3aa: CASSPGPEGYGYTF

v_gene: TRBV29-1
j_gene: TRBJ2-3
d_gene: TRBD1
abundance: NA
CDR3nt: TGCAGCGTTGAAGGGGGACAGGGCACAGATACGCAGTATTTT
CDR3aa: CSVEGGQGTDTQYF

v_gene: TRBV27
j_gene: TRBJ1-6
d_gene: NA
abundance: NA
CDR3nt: TGTGCCAGCAGTCTAGTATCGGAATATAATTCACCCCTCCACTTT
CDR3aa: CASSLVSEYNSPLHF

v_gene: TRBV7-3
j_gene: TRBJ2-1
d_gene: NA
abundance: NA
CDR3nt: TGTGCCAGCAGCAATCACCCTCCGTTGGGTGAGCAGTTCTTC
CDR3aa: CASSNHPPLGEQFF

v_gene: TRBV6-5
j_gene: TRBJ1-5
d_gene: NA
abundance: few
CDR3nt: TGTGCCAGCAGTCTGCAACAGGGTCAGCCCCAGCATTTT
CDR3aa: CASSLQQGQPQHF

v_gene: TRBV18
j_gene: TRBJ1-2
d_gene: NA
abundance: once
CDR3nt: TGTGCCAGCTCACCGGGGATAGCTAACTATGGCTACACCTTC
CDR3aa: CASSPGIANYGYTF

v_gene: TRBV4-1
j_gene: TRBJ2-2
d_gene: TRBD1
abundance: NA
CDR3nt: TGCGCCAGCAGCCAACCCTACAGGGGGCGCGGCACCGGGGAGCTGTTTTTT
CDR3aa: CASSQPYRGRGTGELFF

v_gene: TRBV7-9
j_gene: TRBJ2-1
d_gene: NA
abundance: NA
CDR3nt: TGTGCCAGCAGCTTAGTCCCAGGAGTCAGCGTGGGTGAGCAGTTCTTC
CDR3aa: CASSLVPGVSVGEQFF

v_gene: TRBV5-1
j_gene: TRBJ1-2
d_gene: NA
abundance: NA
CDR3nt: TGCGCCAGCAGCCCCTTGAGACAGAGCTATGGCTACACCTTC
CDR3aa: CASSPLRQSYGYTF

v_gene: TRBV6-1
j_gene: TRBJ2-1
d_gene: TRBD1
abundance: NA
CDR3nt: TGTGCCGTCCGGGACAGGGGGCTCTATACCAATGAGCAGTTCTTC
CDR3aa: CAVRDRGLYTNEQFF

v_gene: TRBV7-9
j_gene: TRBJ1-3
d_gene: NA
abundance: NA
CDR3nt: TGTGCCAGCAGCCCGGGGGTGGGCTCTGGAAACACCATATATTTT
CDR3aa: CASSPGVGSGNTIYF

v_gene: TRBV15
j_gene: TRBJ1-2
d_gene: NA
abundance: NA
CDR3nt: TGTGCCACCAGCAGGGGCAGGGTAGGCTATGGCTACACCTTC
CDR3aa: CATSRGRVGYGYTF

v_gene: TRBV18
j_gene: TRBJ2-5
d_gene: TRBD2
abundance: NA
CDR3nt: TGTGCCAGCTCCCCCGGGACTAGCGGGGCCTCGAGGGAGACCCAGTACTTC
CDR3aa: CASSPGTSGASRETQYF

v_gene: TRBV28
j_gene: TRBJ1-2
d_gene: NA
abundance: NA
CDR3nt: TGTGCCAGCAGTTTATTAGCCGCCGGCGAAGGCTACACCTTC
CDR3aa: CASSLLAAGEGYTF